This T cell receptor beta chain was obtained from a study of blood T cell repertoires in COVID-19. Study details: The samples span acute and convalescent COVID-19 from the United States, Italy and Spain. Sources were T cells, B-cell-depleted T cells, or PBMCs; the material itself was cDNA or gDNA.

The CDR3 length is 11 residues. Germline V gene sequence: CDR1 SGHNT, CDR2 YYREEE (reference sequence). The germline V and J ends were trimmed by 0 bases and 14 bases, with 10 bases remaining between them. Study processing details: Amplification with reference gene primers provided the estimates of nucleated cell counts. Measured with immunoSEQ multiplex PCR; TCRdb has only the in-frame clones, and not every one. The D gene and trimming were derived from the DNA, and the V and J assignments and clone size from that table. The table includes under 300,000 clones, 80% to 90% detected once. This clone was recorded once.

The chain recombines TRBV5-4 with TRBJ2-3; D is ambiguous. The receptor comes from a woman aged 45-65 years who had recovered from COVID-19. Source material: peripheral blood. The CDR3 is CASSLDKSWYF. The CDR3 bases are TGTGCCAGCAGCTTGGACAAGTCGTGGTATTTT. The entire variable domain, with the rest obtained from reference TRBV5-4 and TRBJ2-3, is as follows: ETGVTQSPTHLIKTRGQQVTLRCSSQSGHNTVSWYQQALGQGPQFIFQYYREEENGRGNFPPRFSGLQFPNYSSELNVNALELDDSALYLCASSLDKSWYFGPGTRLTVL.